What follows are 13 T cell receptor beta chains derived from one specimen sequenced in a study of identical twins. TCRdb processed the 5' RACE reads anew with MiXCR; each CDR3 protein has one entry. In the table there are 460,000 or so distinct CDR3 sequences, 14% of which are singletons. This same sample was also part of a study on yellow fever vaccine responses in identical twins.

Material for sequencing was CD4+ T cells sorted from blood. These receptors were obtained from a woman younger than 35 in good health.

This clonotype was detected a few times. The chain links TRBV12-3 or TRBV12-4 to TRBJ2-7; weak D call: TRBD1 (6 bases). This CDR3 is 14 amino acids long. Trimming took 4 bases from V and 2 from J, leaving 12 bases between them. CDR3 in amino acids: CASSWDTPPYEQYF. CDR3 nucleotides: TGTGCCAGCAGTTGGGACACGCCGCCCTACGAGCAGTACTTC.

The V gene is TRBV6-1, the J gene TRBJ2-1, with TRBD2 matching 13 bases. The V gene's germline CDR1 is MNHNS and CDR2 SASEGT. This CDR3 region has 18 residues. Trimming removed 7 bases from V and 4 bases from J; junction bases left unmatched: 13. CDR3 nucleotides: TGTGCCAGCACCCCATTACTAGGACTAGCGGGGGTTTACAATGAGCAGTTCTTC. Protein product: CASTPLLGLAGVYNEQFF.

The rearrangement joins TRBV20-1 to TRBJ1-2; tentatively, D is TRBD1 (5 bases). Germline V CDR1 and CDR2: DFQATT, SNEGSKA (reference sequence). Between the trimmed V and J ends, which lost 5 bases and 1 base, there was a span of 14 bases. This CDR3 contains 14 residues. The CDR3 DNA follows: TGCAGTGCTGTGAGACCCCAGGGTAACTATGGCTACACCTTC. Its protein is CSAVRPQGNYGYTF.

This clonotype has only a few counts. The genes are TRBV5-1 and TRBJ2-2; D might be TRBD2 (6 bases). Deletions cut 4 bases from V and 5 bases from J, with 15 bases between. The CDR3 is 15 residues long. Germline V gives CDR1 SGHRS, CDR2 YFSETQ. The CDR3 reads CASSLRTAGTGELFF. In nucleotides, the CDR3 is TGCGCCAGCAGCCTAAGGACTGCGGGGACCGGGGAGCTGTTTTTT. Combining the CDR3 with reference TRBV5-1 and TRBJ2-2 gives the whole variable domain KAGVTQTPRYLIKTRGQQVTLSCSPISGHRSVSWYQQTPGQGLQFLFEYFSETQRNKGNFPGRFSGRQFSNSRSEMNVSTLELGDSALYLCASSLRTAGTGELFFGEGSRLTVL.

This clonotype was counted many times. In DNA form, the CDR3 reads TGTGCCAGCAGTTTACAGGGGGAAGGACAGCCCCAGCATTTT. Protein product: CASSLQGEGQPQHF. This chain joins TRBV12-3 or TRBV12-4 and TRBJ1-5; 7 nucleotides align to TRBD1. This CDR3 contains 14 residues. The trim removed 2 bases at V and 7 bases at J, leaving 5 bases unmatched.

The V call is TRBV7-2, the J call TRBJ2-2; 7 positions agree with TRBD1. The germline CDR1 and CDR2 sequences are SGHTA and FQGNSA. The CDR3 runs to 16 residues. V was pared by 6 bases and J by 3 bases, with 10 bases of the junction left unmatched. The CDR3 region is CASRTPGQLYTGELFF. CDR3 nucleotide sequence: TGTGCCAGCAGAACGCCGGGACAGCTCTACACCGGGGAGCTGTTTTTT.

The table lists this clonotype with many counts. The gene calls are TRBV5-1 and TRBJ1-1, with 7 bases identical to TRBD1. Germline trimming cut 5 bases from V and 6 bases from J; bases unmatched to any gene: 10. CDR1 SGHRS and CDR2 YFSETQ come from the germline V gene. The CDR3 is 14 residues long. The CDR3: CASRGKTGSPEAFF. The CDR3 nucleotides read TGCGCCAGCAGGGGAAAGACAGGGTCACCTGAAGCTTTCTTT.

The chain has TRBV5-6 and TRBJ2-1; tentative D call: TRBD2 (5 bases). The CDR3 length is 17 residues. Deletions cut 6 bases from V and 3 bases from J, with 22 bases between. The germline CDR1 and CDR2 sequences are SGHDT and YYEEEE. In DNA form, the CDR3 reads TGTGCCAGCATCCGGGCTAGGTGGGAGCCAATCTACAATGAGCAGTTCTTC. As protein: CASIRARWEPIYNEQFF.

This clonotype came up many times. The rearrangement links TRBV6-5 to TRBJ2-3; 9 nucleotides agree with TRBD2. Trimming took 0 bases from V and 7 from J; bases not matched to a gene: 5. The CDR3 is made up of 15 amino acids. Germline CDR1 is MNHEY and CDR2 is SVGAGI. CDR3 amino acids: CASSYSGTSRNTQYF. The CDR3, as DNA: TGTGCCAGCAGTTACTCGGGGACTAGCCGTAATACGCAGTATTTT.

This clonotype was found a few times. The J gene is TRBJ2-2, the V gene TRBV5-1, with no clear D. In germline, CDR1 is SGHRS, CDR2 YFSETQ. This CDR3 contains 14 residues. V lost 2 bases, J lost 6 bases, and 11 bases lay in between. For the CDR3, the DNA is TGCGCCAGCAGCTTCGACCAGTCGCCCGGGGAGCTGTTTTTT. Amino acid sequence: CASSFDQSPGELFF.

The sample holds a few counts of this clonotype. The chain employs TRBV5-1 and TRBJ2-7; D not resolved. The germline gives CDR1 SGHRS, CDR2 YFSETQ. The CDR3 is 15 residues long. With 0 bases removed from V and 2 bases from J, the gap between germline ends came to 12 bases. The CDR3 spells CASSLEPRSAYEQYF. CDR3 DNA: TGCGCCAGCAGCTTGGAGCCGCGGAGTGCCTACGAGCAGTACTTC.

This clonotype turned up a few times. V gene TRBV5-1 combines with J gene TRBJ1-1; no clear D. The CDR3 has 14 amino acids. Germline CDR1 SGHRS, CDR2 YFSETQ. The germline V and J ends were trimmed by 0 bases and 1 base, with 7 bases remaining between them. In DNA form, the CDR3 reads TGCGCCAGCAGCTTGGATCTCGAGAACACTGAAGCTTTCTTT. Amino acid sequence: CASSLDLENTEAFF.

This clonotype was recorded many times. The chain combines TRBV29-1 with TRBJ2-2; D might be TRBD2 (5 bases). V gave up 4 bases and J gave up 4 bases, with 10 bases separating them. The CDR3 totals 13 residues. The germline V gene encodes CDR1 SQVTM and CDR2 ANQGSEA. CDR3 sequence reads: CSVVLVGTGELFF. As DNA, the CDR3 is TGCAGCGTTGTACTAGTAGGCACCGGGGAGCTGTTTTTT.